What follows are 28 T cell receptor beta chains derived from one specimen sequenced in a study of cytomegalovirus exposure and HLA in healthy donors. The PCR contained 60 Vbeta and 13 Jbeta primers. Assay: immunoSEQ multiplex PCR; the TCRdb copy retains only in-frame clones and omits some. The data contain 150,000 to 200,000 clones, more than 70% of them singletons. Specimen: PBMCs. These receptor sequences come from a man aged 40-49 years in good health and CMV-seropositive.

The chain employs TRBV28 and TRBJ2-7; possible D gene TRBD1, 5 bases. Germline assignment: CDR1 MDHEN and CDR2 SYDVKM. This CDR3 comprises 12 residues. The germline V and J ends were trimmed by 8 bases and 3 bases, with 11 bases remaining between them. The DNA for the CDR3 is TGTGCCAGCCAATTACAGGACTACGAGCAGTACTTC. It yields the protein CASQLQDYEQYF.

For the CDR3, the DNA is TGTGCCATCAGGGACAGTCTAGGCACTGAAGCTTTCTTT. Translation gives CAIRDSLGTEAFF. This chain joins TRBV10-3 and TRBJ1-1; the D gene is possibly TRBD1 (6 bases). V lost 6 bases and J lost 4, with 12 bases in between. Germline CDR1 reads ENHRY; CDR2 reads SYGVKD. This CDR3 comprises 13 residues.

This chain uses TRBV28 with TRBJ1-1; no clear D. The V and J ends lost 2 bases and 1 base respectively, with 11 bases between them. The CDR3 is 15 amino acids. Germline values: CDR1 MDHEN, CDR2 SYDVKM. The CDR3 region has the DNA TGTGCCAGCAGTTTAGAGAGCGGAGCGAACACTGAAGCTTTCTTT. It yields the protein CASSLESGANTEAFF. Supplemented by reference TRBV28 and TRBJ1-1, the full variable domain reads DVKVTQSSRYLVKRTGEKVFLECVQDMDHENMFWYRQDPGLGLRLIYFSYDVKMKEKGDIPEGYSVSREKKERFSLILESASTNQTSMYLCASSLESGANTEAFFGQGTRLTVV.

The chain employs TRBV5-1 and TRBJ1-1; D perhaps matches TRBD1 (5 bases). CDR3 length: 13 amino acids. Trimming left V 5 bases short and J 4 bases short, with 12 bases between. Germline V gene sequence: CDR1 SGHRS, CDR2 YFSETQ. The CDR3 bases are TGCGCCAGCAGTTCCCGGAGGGGCACTGAAGCTTTCTTT. It is translated as CASSSRRGTEAFF.

The genes are TRBV7-8 and TRBJ2-3; TRBD2 agrees at 7 bases. J gave up 1 base and V 3 bases, and 13 bases lay outside the gene matches. The CDR3 length is 18 residues. CDR1 SGHVS and CDR2 FQNEAQ come from the germline V gene. The CDR3 protein is CASSLRLAGISGTDTQYF. The CDR3 bases are TGTGCCAGCAGCTTGAGACTAGCAGGAATCTCTGGCACAGATACGCAGTATTTT.

The rearrangement joins TRBV9 to TRBJ2-5; 7 positions agree with TRBD2. This CDR3 spans 17 amino acids. The V gene's germline CDR1 is SGDLS and CDR2 YYNGEE. The junction had 11 bases not matched to a gene; V was cut back by 3 bases and J by 0 bases. The chain's CDR3 is CASSAHGTTTYQETQYF. The CDR3 DNA is TGTGCCAGCAGCGCTCACGGGACTACCACTTACCAAGAGACCCAGTACTTC.

This rearrangement joins TRBV2 to TRBJ2-7; 8 bases are shared with TRBD2. CDR3 size: 14 residues. V was pared by 6 bases and J by 5 bases, with 9 bases of the junction left unmatched. From germline, CDR1 is SNHLY and CDR2 FYNNEI. The CDR3 spells CASRLTGGPHEQYF. The CDR3 DNA follows: TGTGCCAGCAGGCTGACGGGAGGGCCTCACGAGCAGTACTTC. The variable domain in full, completed from reference TRBV2 and TRBJ2-7, reads EPEVTQTPSHQVTQMGQEVILRCVPISNHLYFYWYRQILGQKVEFLVSFYNNEISEKSEIFDDQFSVERPDGSNFTLKIRSTKLEDSAMYFCASRLTGGPHEQYFGPGTRLTVT.

Here the CDR3 DNA reads TGTGCCAGCAGCTTCCCAGCGGGAGCTTACAATGAGCAGTTCTTC. This encodes CASSFPAGAYNEQFF. The V gene is TRBV7-9, the J gene TRBJ2-1, with 8 bases that match TRBD2. V dropped 3 bases and J dropped 4; count of bases not matched to a gene: 5. The CDR3 is 15 residues long. Germline-derived CDR1 and CDR2 are SEHNR and FQNEAQ (reference sequence).

A single count supports this clone. The chain links TRBV29-1 to TRBJ2-3; 7 bases agree with TRBD1. V dropped 7 bases and J dropped 1; count of bases not matched to a gene: 8. CDR1 and CDR2 from the germline V gene are SQVTM and ANQGSEA. The CDR3 runs 14 residues. CDR3 bases: TGCAGCGCTCAGGGGGTAAGGGGCACAGATACGCAGTATTTT. Translating it yields CSAQGVRGTDTQYF.

The chain is built from TRBV4-3 and TRBJ2-7, with D possibly TRBD2 on 7 matching bases. The CDR3 is 14 amino acids. V gave up 2 bases and J gave up 3 bases, with 11 bases separating them. Per germline, CDR1 LGHNA and CDR2 YSLEER. Here the CDR3 DNA reads TGCGCCAGCAGCCAACGGGGAGGGGGCTACGAGCAGTACTTC. It translates to CASSQRGGGYEQYF.

This chain links TRBV6-6 with TRBJ2-1; TRBD2 matches 10 bases. V was clipped by 2 bases and J by 8 bases; unmatched bases: 3. Germline V lookup: CDR1 MNHNY, CDR2 SVGAGI (reference sequence). This CDR3 contains 14 residues. The CDR3 loop reads CASSYPGTSDEQFF. The CDR3 bases are TGTGCCAGCAGTTACCCCGGGACTAGCGATGAGCAGTTCTTC.

This chain links TRBV6-5 with TRBJ2-6, with TRBD2 as a possible D gene (5 bases). The CDR3 has 15 residues. Germline CDR1 is MNHEY and CDR2 is SVGAGI. With 6 bases removed from V and 2 bases from J, the gap between germline ends came to 11 bases. CDR3 sequence: CASRLLGPGANVLTF. As DNA, the CDR3 is TGTGCCAGCAGGCTACTAGGCCCTGGGGCCAACGTCCTGACTTTC.

The chain couples TRBV15 to TRBJ1-2; no reliable D call. This CDR3 contains 15 residues. The germline V gene has CDR1 LNHNV and CDR2 YYDKDF (reference sequence). V lost 0 bases and J 8 bases, leaving 16 bases between the germline ends. The CDR3 here is CATSRDSRSLGGYTF. The CDR3 DNA sequence: TGTGCCACCAGCAGAGATTCTCGGAGTCTCGGCGGCTACACCTTC.

This clone was seen only a few times. The V call is TRBV6-6, the J call TRBJ1-1; D uncertain. The CDR3 covers 14 residues. Per germline, CDR1 MNHNY and CDR2 SVGAGI (reference sequence). The V gene lost 3 bases and the J gene lost 4 bases, with 12 bases spanning the gap. The CDR3 region has the DNA TGTGCCAGCAGTTATGCGACGGGGAGCACTGAAGCTTTCTTT. This codes for CASSYATGSTEAFF.

This clone has only a few counts. V is TRBV2 and J is TRBJ2-7, with 9 bases matching TRBD1. CDR1 and CDR2 from the germline V gene are SNHLY and FYNNEI. With 5 bases clipped from V and 4 bases from J, the junction kept 6 bases outside the gene matches. The CDR3 consists of 14 residues. Here the CDR3 DNA reads TGTGCCAGCAGTCCGGGACAGGGTCGGTACGAGCAGTACTTC. It codes for CASSPGQGRYEQYF.

This chain links TRBV5-5 with TRBJ2-7; D may be TRBD2 (5 bases). CDR1 and CDR2 (germline): SGHKS, YYEKEE (reference sequence). This CDR3 has 14 amino acids. Deletions cut 2 bases from V and 2 bases from J, with 11 bases between. The CDR3 protein is CASSFRGLTYEQYF. CDR3 coding DNA: TGTGCCAGCAGCTTTAGAGGGCTAACCTACGAGCAGTACTTC.

The CDR3 DNA is TGTGCCAGCACCAGGACTAGCTCCACCGGGGAGCTGTTTTTT. Protein: CASTRTSSTGELFF. The chain couples TRBV7-2 to TRBJ2-2; 8 nucleotides match TRBD2. Per germline, CDR1 SGHTA and CDR2 FQGNSA. Trimming removed 7 bases from V and 4 bases from J; junction bases left unmatched: 5. There are 14 residues in the CDR3.

The genes are TRBV21-1 and TRBJ2-4; the table calls TRBD1, which could not be checked here. TRBV21-1 is a known pseudogene. The CDR3 runs to 19 residues. The CDR3, as DNA: TGTGCCAGCAGCAAACCCGGACAGGTTTTGCCTCTGACCAAAAACATTCAGTACTTC. Translation: CASSKPGQVLPLTKNIQYF.

Turning to this clone: Compared with germline, one end of the junction differs, possibly owing to a read error. V is TRBV7-9 and J is TRBJ2-1; 12 bases are a match to TRBD2. Germline CDR1 reads SEHNR; CDR2 reads FQNEAQ (reference sequence). CDR3 length equals 18 residues. The CDR3 DNA sequence: TGTTCCAGCAGCTTCCCGCCACGACTAGCGGGAGCTTCCAATGAGCAGTTCTTC. Amino acids: CSSSFPPRLAGASNEQFF.

This chain uses TRBV27 with TRBJ2-7, with 13 bases identical to TRBD2. The CDR3 contains 15 residues. Trimming cost V 5 bases and J 9 bases; bases outside gene matches: 10. The germline V gene has CDR1 MNHEY and CDR2 SMNVEV (reference sequence). The CDR3 DNA reads TGTGCCAGCAGTCTCCGGACTAGCGGGAGCACGGGGCAGTACTTC. This sequence encodes CASSLRTSGSTGQYF.

The rearrangement joins TRBV28 to TRBJ1-5; the D is unclear. Trimming stripped 7 bases from V and 5 bases from J, with 12 bases between. This CDR3 region has 13 residues. Per the germline V gene, CDR1 is MDHEN and CDR2 is SYDVKM. The CDR3 here is CASKAFRDQPQHF. DNA of the CDR3: TGTGCCAGCAAAGCTTTTCGGGATCAGCCCCAGCATTTT.

This clone came up once. This chain joins TRBV4-2 and TRBJ2-3; 10 bases are shared with TRBD2. Trimming cost V 0 bases and J 6 bases; bases outside gene matches: 6. The CDR3 length is 16 residues. Germline V gene sequence: CDR1 LGHNA, CDR2 YNFKEQ. The CDR3 DNA reads as TGTGCCAGCAGCCAAGAGGGGAGGACTAGCGGCGATACGCAGTATTTT. It codes for CASSQEGRTSGDTQYF.

The rearrangement uses TRBV6-6 and TRBJ1-5; maybe TRBD1 (5 bases). V lost 2 bases and J 6 bases, leaving 11 bases between the germline ends. The CDR3 covers 14 residues. Per germline, CDR1 MNHNY and CDR2 SVGAGI (reference sequence). This CDR3 is CASSYAAGIQPQHF. The CDR3 bases are TGTGCCAGCAGTTACGCGGCAGGGATTCAGCCCCAGCATTTT.

CDR3 residues: CASSPRQDRELFF. CDR3 coding DNA: TGTGCCAGCTCACCCAGACAGGACCGGGAGCTGTTTTTT. The rearrangement uses TRBV18 and TRBJ2-2; D perhaps matches TRBD1 (6 bases). V was shortened by 3 bases and J by 9 bases, with 11 bases between the two germline ends. The CDR3 spans 13 residues. CDR1 is KGHSH and CDR2 is LQKENI in the germline V gene.

The V and J genes are TRBV27 and TRBJ2-7, with 14 bases aligning to TRBD2. Germline V gives CDR1 MNHEY, CDR2 SMNVEV (reference sequence). The CDR3 spans 17 residues. J gave up 5 bases and V 5 bases, and 11 bases lay outside the gene matches. The CDR3 region is CASSPSSPGLAGDEQYF. The CDR3 bases are TGTGCCAGCAGTCCTAGCTCGCCGGGACTAGCGGGAGACGAGCAGTACTTC.

This clone was found once. The chain combines TRBV5-1 with TRBJ2-5; 10 bases map to TRBD1. The CDR3 consists of 14 residues. Germline trimming cut 0 bases from V and 5 bases from J; bases unmatched to any gene: 1. In germline, CDR1 is SGHRS, CDR2 YFSETQ. The CDR3 here is CASSLGGQGETQYF. DNA for the CDR3: TGCGCCAGCAGCTTGGGGGGACAGGGGGAGACCCAGTACTTC.

This chain uses TRBV10-3 with TRBJ2-7, with 11 bases that match TRBD2. The CDR3 is made up of 15 amino acids. CDR1 is ENHRY and CDR2 is SYGVKD in the germline V gene. The V segment lost 3 bases and the J segment 7 bases; nucleotides outside the gene matches: 8. CDR3 loop: CAISDIAGGPWEQYF. CDR3 DNA: TGTGCCATCAGTGACATAGCGGGAGGGCCGTGGGAGCAGTACTTC.

J is TRBJ2-1 and V is TRBV11-3; D gene uncertain. CDR1 is SGHNT, CDR2 YENEEA, per germline. The germline V and J ends were trimmed by 0 bases and 12 bases, with 12 bases remaining between them. The CDR3 sequence is 13 residues long. The CDR3 spells CASSLDYGSGQFF. For the CDR3, the DNA is TGTGCCAGCAGCTTAGATTATGGCAGTGGGCAGTTCTTC.